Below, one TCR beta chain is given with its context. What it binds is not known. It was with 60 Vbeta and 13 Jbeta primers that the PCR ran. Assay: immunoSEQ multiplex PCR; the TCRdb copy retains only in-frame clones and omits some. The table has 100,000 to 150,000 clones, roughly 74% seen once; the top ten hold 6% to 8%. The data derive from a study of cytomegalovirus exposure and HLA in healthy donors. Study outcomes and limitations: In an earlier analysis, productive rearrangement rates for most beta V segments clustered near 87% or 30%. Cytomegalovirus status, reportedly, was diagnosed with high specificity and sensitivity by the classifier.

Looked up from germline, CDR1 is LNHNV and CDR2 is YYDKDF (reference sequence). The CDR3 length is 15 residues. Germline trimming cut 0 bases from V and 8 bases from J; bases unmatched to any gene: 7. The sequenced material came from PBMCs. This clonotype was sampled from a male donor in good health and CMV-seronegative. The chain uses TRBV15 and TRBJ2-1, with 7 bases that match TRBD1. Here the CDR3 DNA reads TGTGCCACCAGCAGAGACTACCGACAGGGCGATGAGCAGTTCTTC. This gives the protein CATSRDYRQGDEQFF.